The 20 T cell receptor beta chains below come from one sample, sequenced in a study of T cell changes during pregnancy in multiple sclerosis. Only in-frame clones appear in the TCRdb table, and some are missing; sequencing was by immunoSEQ multiplex PCR. The sample carries under 45,000 clones, approximately 96% recorded once. The sample here was peripheral blood, taken in the second trimester of pregnancy. The receptors here all came from a female donor with multiple sclerosis, enrolled in a pregnancy study.

This chain joins TRBV28 and TRBJ1-5; TRBD1 matches at 9 bases. CDR3 length: 17 residues. Germline loops: CDR1 MDHEN, CDR2 SYDVKM. V shed 4 bases, J shed 1 base, and the junction held 8 bases outside the gene matches. CDR3 DNA sequence: TGTGCCAGCAGTTCCTACAGGGGGCGTATCAGCAATCAGCCCCAGCATTTT. Amino acid sequence: CASSSYRGRISNQPQHF.

V and J are TRBV7-2 and TRBJ1-3; TRBD1 is a possible D gene (5 bases). Trimming cost V 1 base and J 0 bases, with 13 bases left between them. The CDR3 length is 17 residues. CDR1 SGHTA and CDR2 FQGNSA come from the germline V gene. As DNA, the CDR3 is TGTGCCAGCAGCTTAGGAGGCCAGGGCCTCTCTGGAAACACCATATATTTT. Translating gives CASSLGGQGLSGNTIYF.

This chain connects TRBV30 to TRBJ1-1; possible D gene TRBD1, 5 bases. The germline gives CDR1 GTSNPN, CDR2 SVGIG (reference sequence). The ends were cut back, 0 bases at V and 1 base at J, with 9 bases in the middle. This CDR3 is 14 amino acids long. The CDR3 loop reads CAWSVTGQNTEAFF. The CDR3 nucleotides are TGTGCCTGGAGTGTAACAGGACAGAACACTGAAGCTTTCTTT.

The gene calls are TRBV7-9 and TRBJ2-5, with 10 positions matching TRBD1. Germline assignment: CDR1 SEHNR and CDR2 FQNEAQ (reference sequence). The CDR3 is 14 amino acids. V shed 5 bases, J shed 7 bases, and the junction held 7 bases outside the gene matches. The CDR3, as DNA: TGTGCCAGCAGCCTCGGACAGGGGGGAGGGACCCAGTACTTC. This codes for CASSLGQGGGTQYF.

The chain recombines TRBV7-2 with TRBJ1-1, with no clear D. The ends were cut back, 1 base at V and 0 bases at J, with 18 bases in the middle. This CDR3 spans 18 amino acids. Germline V lookup: CDR1 SGHTA, CDR2 FQGNSA. The CDR3 DNA reads as TGTGCCAGCAGCTTAGACGCGGGCAGGCGGTCAGTGAACACTGAAGCTTTCTTT. It translates to CASSLDAGRRSVNTEAFF.

The gene calls are TRBV25-1 and TRBJ2-1, with 7 positions matching TRBD1. CDR3 length equals 12 residues. Losses at the gene ends were 6 bases for V and 9 bases for J; bases not matched to a gene: 5. Germline V gene sequence: CDR1 MGHDK, CDR2 SYGVNS. The CDR3 here is CASRPTGTEQFF. CDR3 in DNA: TGTGCCAGCAGGCCGACAGGGACTGAGCAGTTCTTC.

The chain is built from TRBV7-9 and TRBJ2-7, with 8 positions matching TRBD1. This CDR3 is built from 17 residues. V trimming: 1 base; J trimming: 6 bases; junction bases outside the gene matches: 14. Germline-derived CDR1 and CDR2 are SEHNR and FQNEAQ (reference sequence). The CDR3 loop reads CASSLGPPPTGAVEQYF. CDR3 sequence (DNA): TGTGCCAGCAGCTTAGGGCCTCCTCCGACAGGGGCTGTCGAGCAGTACTTC.

The chain employs TRBV5-6 and TRBJ1-1; D is ambiguous. The germline V gene encodes CDR1 SGHDT and CDR2 YYEEEE. Trimming stripped 4 bases from V and 11 bases from J, with 18 bases between. The CDR3 runs to 13 residues. The CDR3, as DNA: TGTGCCAGCAGCATATCTACCCACCGTCCGGCTTTCTTT. Amino acid sequence: CASSISTHRPAFF.

The chain joins TRBV5-4 to TRBJ1-1; weak D call: TRBD1 (5 bases). Germline lookup yields CDR1 SGHNT and CDR2 YYREEE (reference sequence). Trimming removed 5 bases from V and 1 base from J, with 18 bases in between. The CDR3 extends over 16 amino acids. The CDR3 region is CASRSRAGSPNTEAFF. CDR3 coding DNA: TGTGCCAGCAGGTCTCGGGCAGGGTCCCCGAACACTGAAGCTTTCTTT.

The chain employs TRBV19 and TRBJ2-5; D might be TRBD1 (6 bases). The V gene lost 3 bases and the J gene lost 6 bases, with 20 bases spanning the gap. This CDR3 comprises 16 residues. The germline CDR1 and CDR2 sequences are LNHDA and SQIVND (reference sequence). The CDR3 sequence is CASSMSGTLLAQTQYF. DNA of the CDR3: TGTGCCAGTAGTATGTCCGGGACACTTTTAGCGCAGACCCAGTACTTC.

The V call is TRBV4-2, the J call TRBJ1-2, with 8 positions matching TRBD1. V trimming: 4 bases; J trimming: 3 bases; junction bases outside the gene matches: 4. The CDR3 runs to 14 residues. The germline gives CDR1 LGHNA, CDR2 YNFKEQ. CDR3 bases: TGTGCCAGCAGCCCGCTGACAGGGGACTATGGCTACACCTTC. Amino acid sequence: CASSPLTGDYGYTF.

This rearrangement joins TRBV5-1 to TRBJ2-3; D remains ambiguous. Trimming left V 3 bases short and J 6 bases short, with 8 bases between. CDR3 length: 12 amino acids. Germline loops: CDR1 SGHRS, CDR2 YFSETQ. The CDR3 DNA reads as TGCGCCAGCAGCTCCCCTGCGGATACGCAGTATTTT. Translation gives CASSSPADTQYF.

V is TRBV30 and J is TRBJ2-2, with 9 bases identical to TRBD2. Germline V lookup: CDR1 GTSNPN, CDR2 SVGIG (reference sequence). The CDR3 covers 16 residues. Losses at the gene ends were 0 bases for V and 7 bases for J; bases not matched to a gene: 9. In DNA form, the CDR3 reads TGTGCCTGGAGTGTAACAAGCGGGAGGTTCAGCGGGGAGCTGTTTTTT. This sequence encodes CAWSVTSGRFSGELFF.

The chain joins TRBV6-5 to TRBJ2-7; tentatively, D is TRBD1 (6 bases). CDR1 is MNHEY and CDR2 is SVGAGI in the germline V gene. The CDR3 consists of 16 residues. V gave up 0 bases and J gave up 0 bases, with 12 bases separating them. The CDR3 DNA sequence: TGTGCCAGCAGTTACTCTGGGGACATGACCTCCTACGAGCAGTACTTC. The encoded protein is CASSYSGDMTSYEQYF.

This clone was seen a single time. The chain combines TRBV4-1 with TRBJ2-7; 12 nucleotides agree with TRBD2. The CDR3 runs 17 residues. CDR1 is MGHRA and CDR2 is YSYEKL in the germline V gene. V shed 1 base, J shed 3 bases, and the junction held 7 bases outside the gene matches. CDR3 protein: CASSQVPSGRVIYEQYF. The CDR3 nucleotides read TGCGCCAGCAGCCAAGTCCCTAGCGGGAGGGTTATCTACGAGCAGTACTTC.

The chain has TRBV2 and TRBJ2-1; 13 nucleotides match TRBD2. The CDR3 loop spans 15 amino acids. J gave up 5 bases and V 4 bases, and 2 bases lay outside the gene matches. Germline CDR1 and CDR2: SNHLY and FYNNEI. CDR3 sequence: CASSVGLAGNNEQFF. Here the CDR3 DNA reads TGTGCCAGCAGTGTGGGACTAGCGGGGAACAATGAGCAGTTCTTC.

The chain uses TRBV6-5 and TRBJ1-2, with D possibly matching TRBD1 (6 bases). This CDR3 contains 14 residues. Germline V lookup: CDR1 MNHEY, CDR2 SVGAGI. V was pared by 5 bases and J by 7 bases, with 17 bases between. The CDR3 DNA reads TGTGCCAGCAGTACAGGACCAGGGGCGGGTGGCTACACCTTC. Translated, it gives CASSTGPGAGGYTF.

V and J are TRBV10-3 and TRBJ1-2, with TRBD1 identical over 9 bases. V was pared by 6 bases and J by 4 bases, with 15 bases of the junction left unmatched. The CDR3 covers 17 residues. Germline values: CDR1 ENHRY, CDR2 SYGVKD. CDR3 nucleotide sequence: TGTGCCATCAGCCCCGCCGGGACAGGGATCCTCTTCTATGGCTACACCTTC. Its protein product is CAISPAGTGILFYGYTF.

The chain combines TRBV19 with TRBJ2-5; 14 bases map to TRBD2. V dropped 4 bases and J dropped 4; count of bases not matched to a gene: 2. Per the germline V gene, CDR1 is LNHDA and CDR2 is SQIVND (reference sequence). The CDR3 length is 15 residues. The CDR3 sequence: CASSTGTSGRETQYF. The CDR3, as DNA: TGTGCCAGTAGTACCGGGACTAGCGGGAGAGAGACCCAGTACTTC.

V gene TRBV5-1 combines with J gene TRBJ2-3; 8 bases line up with TRBD2. Germline V lookup: CDR1 SGHRS, CDR2 YFSETQ. This CDR3 has 14 amino acids. The junction had 1 base not matched to a gene; V was cut back by 2 bases and J by 2 bases. CDR3 amino acids: CASSLAGATDTQYF. The CDR3 DNA reads TGCGCCAGCAGCTTAGCGGGGGCCACAGATACGCAGTATTTT.